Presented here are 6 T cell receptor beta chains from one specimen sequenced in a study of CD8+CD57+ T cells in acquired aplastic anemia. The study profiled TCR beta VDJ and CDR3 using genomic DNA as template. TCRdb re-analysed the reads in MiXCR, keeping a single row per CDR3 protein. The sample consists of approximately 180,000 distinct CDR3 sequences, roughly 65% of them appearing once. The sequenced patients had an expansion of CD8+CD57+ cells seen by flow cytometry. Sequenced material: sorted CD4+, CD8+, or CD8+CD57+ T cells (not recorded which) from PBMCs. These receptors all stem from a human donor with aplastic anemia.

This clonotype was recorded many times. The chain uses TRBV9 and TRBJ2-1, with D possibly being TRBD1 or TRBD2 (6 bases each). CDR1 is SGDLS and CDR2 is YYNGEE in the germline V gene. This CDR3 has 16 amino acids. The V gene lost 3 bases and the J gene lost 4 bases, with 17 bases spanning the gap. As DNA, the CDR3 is TGTGCCAGCAGCGGGGGAACGGGGGCCAAATACAATGAGCAGTTCTTC. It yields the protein CASSGGTGAKYNEQFF.

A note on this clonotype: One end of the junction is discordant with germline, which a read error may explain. This CDR3 is CSVGRGQETKYF. CDR3 coding DNA: TGCAGCGTCGGCCGCGGACAAGAGACCAAGTACTTC. V is TRBV29-1 and J is TRBJ2-5; D possibly corresponds to TRBD1 (5 bases). Looked up from germline, CDR1 is SQVTM and CDR2 is ANQGSEA. The CDR3 consists of 12 residues.

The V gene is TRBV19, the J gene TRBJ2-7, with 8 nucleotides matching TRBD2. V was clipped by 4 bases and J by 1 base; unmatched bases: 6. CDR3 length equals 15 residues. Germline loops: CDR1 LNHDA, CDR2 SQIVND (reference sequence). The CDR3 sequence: CASSTTSGPSYEQYF. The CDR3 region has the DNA TGTGCCAGTAGTACAACTAGCGGCCCTTCCTACGAGCAGTACTTC.

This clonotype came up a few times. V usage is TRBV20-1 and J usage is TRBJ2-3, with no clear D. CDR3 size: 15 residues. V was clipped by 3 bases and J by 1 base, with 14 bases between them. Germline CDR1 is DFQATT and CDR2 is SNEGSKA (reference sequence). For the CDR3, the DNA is TGCAGTGCTAGTCTGGGTGGGGTGCGCACAGATACGCAGTATTTT. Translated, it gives CSASLGGVRTDTQYF.

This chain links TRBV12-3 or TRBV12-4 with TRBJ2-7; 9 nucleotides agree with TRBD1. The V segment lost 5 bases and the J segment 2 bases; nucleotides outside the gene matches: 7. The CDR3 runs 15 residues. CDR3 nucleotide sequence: TGTGCCAGCAGTCGAGGGACAGGGTTCCCCTACGAGCAGTACTTC. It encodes CASSRGTGFPYEQYF.

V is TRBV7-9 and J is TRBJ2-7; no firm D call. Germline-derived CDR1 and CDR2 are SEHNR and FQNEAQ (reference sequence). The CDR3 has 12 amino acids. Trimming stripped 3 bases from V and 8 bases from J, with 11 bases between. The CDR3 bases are TGTGCCAGCAGCTTGTCAGGACCTCAGCAGTACTTC. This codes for CASSLSGPQQYF.